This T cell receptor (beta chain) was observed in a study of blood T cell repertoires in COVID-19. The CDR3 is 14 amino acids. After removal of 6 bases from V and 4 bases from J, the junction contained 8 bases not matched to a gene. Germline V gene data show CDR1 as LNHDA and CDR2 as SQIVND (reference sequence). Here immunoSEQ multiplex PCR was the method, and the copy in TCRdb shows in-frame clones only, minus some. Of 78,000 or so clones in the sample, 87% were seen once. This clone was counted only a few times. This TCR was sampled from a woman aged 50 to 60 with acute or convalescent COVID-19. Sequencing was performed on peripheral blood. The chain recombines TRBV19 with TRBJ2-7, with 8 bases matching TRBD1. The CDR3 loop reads CASSRTGTNYEQYF. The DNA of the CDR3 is TGTGCCAGTAGCAGGACAGGGACCAATTACGAGCAGTACTTC.